The subject of this entry is one T cell receptor beta chain. Its target is not known. These data originate in a study of T cell responses to AZD1222 COVID-19 vaccine. Study-wide results and limits: Seropositive at baseline were only a handful of AZD1222 recipients.

V lost 5 bases to trimming and J lost 7 bases, with 11 bases between them. This CDR3 has 13 residues. Germline V gives CDR1 SGHAT, CDR2 FQDESV (reference sequence). TCRdb's copy holds only in-frame clones and misses some; the assay was immunoSEQ multiplex PCR. This table holds over 75,000 clones, 87% found once. The sample here was peripheral blood, taken 28 days after the second AZD1222 dose. The sequence was obtained from an adult who received the AZD1222 COVID-19 vaccine. The chain recombines TRBV11-1 with TRBJ2-2; D is ambiguous. The CDR3 coding sequence is TGTGCCAGCAGCCAACTTATGGGCGGGGAGCTGTTTTTT. Its translation: CASSQLMGGELFF. The full variable domain, its missing parts supplied by reference TRBV11-1 and TRBJ2-2, is EAEVAQSPRYKITEKSQAVAFWCDPISGHATLYWYRQILGQGPELLVQFQDESVVDDSQLPKDRFSAERLKGVDSTLKIQPAELGDSAMYLCASSQLMGGELFFGEGSRLTVL.